These T cell receptor beta chains were read from a single sample in a study of T cell repertoires in cytomegalovirus infection. These TCRs are of unknown antigen specificity. TCRdb re-derived calls from the reads in MiXCR, one entry per CDR3 protein. Of about 770,000 distinct CDR3 sequences listed, about 29% were seen once; the top ten hold around 13%. The material was cultured CD8+ T cells from PBMCs, obtained from culture after CMV antigen stimulation. The source of these receptors is a human donor in good health (CMV status not recorded). Some clones in this sample may be carry-over from other donors' samples. Each CDR3 is given with its conserved first and last residue. D genes are given only for firm matches. Size is stated for part of the rows, as once, few or many counts, or as a class when the clone is expanded.

TGTGCCAGTAGTATCCGGGGAATTACTTCCTACGAGCAGTACTTC	CASSIRGITSYEQYF	TRBV19	-	many	TRBJ2-7
TGTGCCAGCAGCTTAGGGCTGGGGTTGAACACTGAAGCTTTCTTT	CASSLGLGLNTEAFF	TRBV7-9	-	many	TRBJ1-1
TGTGCCAGCTCACCCGATAATTCACCCCTCCACTTT	CASSPDNSPLHF	TRBV18	-	-	TRBJ1-6
TGTGCCACCAGCACTAGCGGGGGGGCCTCCGGGGAGCTGTTTTTT	CATSTSGGASGELFF	TRBV24-1	TRBD2	-	TRBJ2-2
TGTGCCCGTGAGACAGGCACCTACGAGCAGTACTTC	CARETGTYEQYF	TRBV2	-	-	TRBJ2-7
TGTGCCAGTAGTTCAGGGAGTTTGAACACTGAAGCTTTCTTT	CASSSGSLNTEAFF	TRBV19	-	few	TRBJ1-1
TGTGCCAGCAGGCGCGGGGGAAATGAGCAGTTCTTC	CASRRGGNEQFF	TRBV14	TRBD2	-	TRBJ2-1
TGTGCCAGCAGCTTGTCCGGCAGCCCTATGGAAAAACTGTTTTTT	CASSLSGSPMEKLFF	TRBV5-5	-	-	TRBJ1-4
TGTGCCACCTTAGACGGCGTCTATAGCAATCAGCCCCAGCATTTT	CATLDGVYSNQPQHF	TRBV19	-	few	TRBJ1-5
TGTGCCAGCAGCCCCAATAGGGGGCGCACAGATACGCAGTATTTT	CASSPNRGRTDTQYF	TRBV7-8	TRBD1	-	TRBJ2-3
TGTGCCAGCAGCTTAACGCGTCTCCCCAACACCGGGGAGCTGTTTTTT	CASSLTRLPNTGELFF	TRBV7-2	-	many	TRBJ2-2
TGTGCCAGCAGTGAATGGGACAGAATCCTCGGTTCACCCCTCCACTTT	CASSEWDRILGSPLHF	TRBV25-1	TRBD1	-	TRBJ1-6
TGTGCCAGCAGTTGGAGTCAGACCTTCACTGAAGCTTTCTTT	CASSWSQTFTEAFF	TRBV6-2/TRBV6-3	-	-	TRBJ1-1
TGTGCCAGCAGATTATCCGCGTCTCCGGCTAATGAAAAACTGTTTTTT	CASRLSASPANEKLFF	TRBV7-9	-	-	TRBJ1-4
TGTGCCAGCAGCGACCGGTCCTGGGAGACCCAGTACTTC	CASSDRSWETQYF	TRBV7-9	-	few	TRBJ2-5
TGTGCCAGCAGCTTATCCCCGACTAGCGGTTACAATGAGCAGTTCTTC	CASSLSPTSGYNEQFF	TRBV7-2	TRBD2	-	TRBJ2-1
TGTGCCAGCAGCCCCGCCGCTAAAAATGAGCAGTTCTTC	CASSPAAKNEQFF	TRBV7-8	-	-	TRBJ2-1
TGTGCCAGCAGCTTTGAGGGGATCAACACCGGGGAGCTGTTTTTT	CASSFEGINTGELFF	TRBV7-8	-	few	TRBJ2-2
TGTGCCGCCGCGGCGGGTTCCTCCTCTGGAAACACCATATATTTT	CAAAAGSSSGNTIYF	TRBV5-4	-	-	TRBJ1-3
TGTGCCAGCAGTCATTCCGAGGGCAATCAGCCCCAGCATTTT	CASSHSEGNQPQHF	TRBV27	-	-	TRBJ1-5
TGCGCCAGCAGCCAAGAAATGGGGGCCGGCTATGGCTACACCTTC	CASSQEMGAGYGYTF	TRBV4-1	-	-	TRBJ1-2
TGTGCCAGCAGTCGGACCGGGACTAGCGGAACGGGGGTTGAGTTCTTC	CASSRTGTSGTGVEFF	TRBV7-2	TRBD2	-	TRBJ2-1
TGTGCCAGCAGCTCCGGTAGGGGCGTTGAAGCTTTCTTT	CASSSGRGVEAFF	TRBV7-8	-	-	TRBJ1-1
TGCAGTGCTAGAGATCGCACTAGCGGGGGCCTCGGCCATGAGCAGTTCTTC	CSARDRTSGGLGHEQFF	TRBV20-1	TRBD2	-	TRBJ2-1
TGTGCCAGCAGCTCTCCGGGACAGATCACCGGGGAGCTGTTTTTT	CASSSPGQITGELFF	TRBV2	TRBD1	-	TRBJ2-2
TGTGCCAGCAGCTTGGCCCAAGAAAAAGTCGAACAAGAGACCCAGTACTTC	CASSLAQEKVEQETQYF	TRBV5-4	-	few	TRBJ2-5
TGTGCCAGCAGTGCCCGAACATCAGGGGAAGAGACCCAGTACTTC	CASSARTSGEETQYF	TRBV6-6	-	-	TRBJ2-5
TGTGCCAGCACCTCCGGGACAGGGTTGGATGAGCAGTTCTTC	CASTSGTGLDEQFF	TRBV27	TRBD1	few	TRBJ2-1
TGTGCCAGCACTAACCCCGCGGGGGCCTACAATGAGCAGTTCTTC	CASTNPAGAYNEQFF	TRBV6-5	TRBD2	-	TRBJ2-1
TGTGCCAGCAGCTTAGTAGGACTAGCGGACTCCTACAATGAGCAGTTCTTC	CASSLVGLADSYNEQFF	TRBV7-9	TRBD2	many	TRBJ2-1
TGTGCCAGTAGCCCCACCCAGGGAGCAGATACGCAGTATTTT	CASSPTQGADTQYF	TRBV19	-	-	TRBJ2-3
TGTGCCAGCCCGAACAGACAGGGTGTCCAGTATTTT	CASPNRQGVQYF	TRBV2	TRBD1	-	TRBJ2-3
TGTGCCAGCAGCCCCCAGAGGGAGAAGCAGTTCTTC	CASSPQREKQFF	TRBV7-9	-	many	TRBJ2-1
TGCGCCAGCACCGATAGCGGGGGCACCTACGAGCAGTACTTC	CASTDSGGTYEQYF	TRBV10-2	TRBD2	-	TRBJ2-7
TGCGCCAGCAGCCAGACTCAGGATACTAACACTGAAGCTTTCTTT	CASSQTQDTNTEAFF	TRBV4-1	-	few	TRBJ1-1
TGTGCCAGCGAACCTCCTCAGGTGAACACTGAAGCTTTCTTT	CASEPPQVNTEAFF	TRBV6-2/TRBV6-3	-	-	TRBJ1-1
TGTGCCAGCGGCACGGGGCGGCAGCCCCAGCATTTT	CASGTGRQPQHF	TRBV6-1	-	medium-sized	TRBJ1-5
TGTGCCAGCAGTGAAGCGCGGAAGGGAATCCAGCCCCAGCATTTT	CASSEARKGIQPQHF	TRBV2	-	-	TRBJ1-5
TGTGCCAGCAGTGAAACAGGGCCAAGCCGGCCCCAGCATTTT	CASSETGPSRPQHF	TRBV2	-	few	TRBJ1-5
TGTGCCAGCAGCTTAGTGGAGGACCCCATGGACACAGATACGCAGTATTTT	CASSLVEDPMDTDTQYF	TRBV7-8	-	many	TRBJ2-3
TGTGCCAGCGGCAGGGAGGGCTACACCTTC	CASGREGYTF	TRBV7-9	-	-	TRBJ1-2
TGTGCCAGCAGCTTACTTAGCGGGGTTACCACAGATACGCAGTATTTT	CASSLLSGVTTDTQYF	TRBV7-2	TRBD2	-	TRBJ2-3
TGCAGTGCGGGTGCAGGGCCTGGCAATTCACCCCTCCACTTT	CSAGAGPGNSPLHF	TRBV20-1	-	-	TRBJ1-6
TGTGCCAGGGGGGACTCATCTACGACCGGGGAGCTGTTTTTT	CARGDSSTTGELFF	TRBV2	-	-	TRBJ2-2
TGTGCCAGTAGTATCTCGGCAGGGAGAAGGACAGATACGCAGTATTTT	CASSISAGRRTDTQYF	TRBV19	-	-	TRBJ2-3